The 22 T cell receptor beta chains listed next were all sequenced from one sample in a study of T cell responses to AZD1222 COVID-19 vaccine. The repertoire was sequenced with immunoSEQ multiplex PCR; TCRdb's copy has only in-frame clones and lacks some. The sample includes about 53,000 clones, 84% of them seen just once. Sequencing was performed on peripheral blood, taken on day 0 of AZD1222 vaccination. These receptors came from an adult in good health.

V gene TRBV28 combines with J gene TRBJ1-6; 8 nucleotides match TRBD1. The V segment lost 3 bases and the J segment 10 bases; nucleotides outside the gene matches: 8. The CDR3 spans 15 residues. Germline CDR1 is MDHEN and CDR2 is SYDVKM. CDR3 in DNA: TGTGCCAGCAGTTTCGGACAGGGAAATCACTCACCCCTCCACTTT. Its protein is CASSFGQGNHSPLHF.

This clone appeared a single time. V is TRBV14 and J is TRBJ1-6, with D tentatively TRBD1 (5 bases). Germline-derived CDR1 and CDR2 are SGHDN and FVKESK. The CDR3 covers 17 residues. Between the trimmed V and J ends, which lost 1 base and 7 bases, there was a span of 17 bases. CDR3 amino acids: CASSQGVRGRLNSPLHF. CDR3 DNA: TGTGCCAGCAGCCAAGGAGTCCGGGGACGACTGAATTCACCCCTCCACTTT.

The V and J genes are TRBV7-8 and TRBJ2-7; 9 bases agree with TRBD1. Germline V gives CDR1 SGHVS, CDR2 FQNEAQ. CDR3 length: 15 residues. V lost 6 bases, J lost 3 bases, and 9 bases stayed unmatched. The CDR3 region is CASSLMGQGGYEQYF. The CDR3 DNA follows: TGTGCCAGCAGTTTAATGGGACAGGGAGGCTACGAGCAGTACTTC.

This chain joins TRBV28 and TRBJ2-1, with 7 bases lining up with TRBD2. This CDR3 contains 15 residues. The V gene end was trimmed by 3 bases and the J gene end by 7 bases; junction bases not matched to a gene: 9. Germline V lookup: CDR1 MDHEN, CDR2 SYDVKM. CDR3 DNA sequence: TGTGCCAGCAGTTTTACGGCGGGAGTCCGGAATGAGCAGTTCTTC. This codes for CASSFTAGVRNEQFF.

The chain links TRBV7-2 to TRBJ1-1; unclear D gene. Trimming removed 4 bases at V and 5 bases at J, with 14 bases between. CDR1 is SGHTA, CDR2 FQGNSA, per germline. CDR3 length: 14 residues. The CDR3 DNA reads TGTGCCAGCAGCTCCACCCAGCGTATTACTGAAGCTTTCTTT. This sequence encodes CASSSTQRITEAFF.

The chain recombines TRBV14 with TRBJ2-1, with 8 bases lining up with TRBD2. Trimming took 4 bases from V and 1 from J; bases not matched to a gene: 12. The CDR3 runs to 18 residues. Germline CDR1 is SGHDN and CDR2 is FVKESK. CDR3 loop: CASSRNRQSGRSYNEQFF. DNA for the CDR3: TGTGCCAGCAGCCGCAACCGTCAAAGCGGGAGATCCTACAATGAGCAGTTCTTC.

The chain has TRBV9 and TRBJ1-3; D remains ambiguous. In germline, CDR1 is SGDLS, CDR2 YYNGEE. The CDR3 runs 17 residues. Between the trimmed V and J ends, which lost 0 bases and 2 bases, there was a span of 15 bases. CDR3 DNA sequence: TGTGCCAGCAGCGTAGCCCTGGGAGGATACGCTGGAAACACCATATATTTT. Protein: CASSVALGGYAGNTIYF.

This chain links TRBV5-8 with TRBJ2-7; D is undetermined. V was clipped by 3 bases and J by 5 bases, with 12 bases between them. The CDR3 loop spans 13 amino acids. Germline-derived CDR1 and CDR2 are SGHTS and YDEGEE. The CDR3 loop is CASSSPSEDEQYF. Here the CDR3 DNA reads TGTGCCAGCAGCTCCCCCTCCGAGGACGAGCAGTACTTC.

The V gene is TRBV5-6, the J gene TRBJ1-4; TRBD1 matches 9 bases. Unmatched junction bases numbered 11, after V lost 3 bases and J lost 8 bases. The V gene's germline CDR1 is SGHDT and CDR2 YYEEEE. The CDR3 consists of 16 residues. CDR3 loop: CASSWGQGRNEEKLFF. DNA for the CDR3: TGTGCCAGCAGCTGGGGACAGGGACGTAATGAGGAAAAACTGTTTTTT.

This clone was recorded once. The chain carries TRBV6-1 and TRBJ2-3; TRBD1 matches at 7 bases. The V gene end was trimmed by 2 bases and the J gene end by 11 bases; junction bases not matched to a gene: 10. CDR1 and CDR2 (germline): MNHNS, SASEGT. CDR3 length: 14 residues. DNA of the CDR3: TGTGCCAGCAGTGAAAATCCTCAACAGGGGAGGCAGTATTTT. This sequence encodes CASSENPQQGRQYF.

The chain uses TRBV19 and TRBJ1-4, with no clear D. The CDR3 consists of 14 residues. V gave up 1 base and J gave up 8 bases, with 11 bases separating them. Germline V gene sequence: CDR1 LNHDA, CDR2 SQIVND (reference sequence). The chain's CDR3 is CASSIGRSAEKLFF. In DNA, the CDR3 is TGTGCCAGTAGTATAGGACGGTCCGCGGAAAAACTGTTTTTT.

The chain employs TRBV13 and TRBJ1-1, with a possible D match to TRBD1 (6 bases). The germline CDR1 and CDR2 sequences are PRHDT and FYEKMQ (reference sequence). The length of the CDR3 is 14 residues. V lost 6 bases to trimming and J lost 5 bases, with 16 bases between them. The CDR3 is CASSRGGAYTEAFF. The CDR3 DNA follows: TGTGCCAGCAGTCGAGGGGGGGCTTATACTGAAGCTTTCTTT.

The chain recombines TRBV19 with TRBJ1-1, with TRBD1 identical over 11 bases. The CDR3 runs to 16 residues. With 3 bases clipped from V and 4 bases from J, the junction kept 7 bases outside the gene matches. CDR1 and CDR2 (germline): LNHDA, SQIVND (reference sequence). The CDR3 region is CASSIGQGARGTEAFF. The DNA for the CDR3 is TGTGCCAGTAGTATCGGACAGGGGGCGCGGGGCACTGAAGCTTTCTTT.

The chain employs TRBV7-7 and TRBJ2-5; TRBD2 aligns across 13 bases. The CDR3 runs 16 residues. The V and J ends lost 5 bases and 4 bases, in that order; junction bases with no gene match: 7. CDR1 and CDR2 from the germline V gene are SSHAT and FNYEAQ (reference sequence). The CDR3 protein is CASSQLAGGPGETQYF. The CDR3 DNA sequence: TGTGCCAGCAGCCAACTAGCGGGAGGGCCGGGAGAGACCCAGTACTTC.

The rearrangement joins TRBV6-5 to TRBJ1-5, with D hard to call. V was trimmed by 5 bases and J by 4 bases, leaving 12 bases between them. The CDR3 runs 14 residues. Germline CDR1 MNHEY, CDR2 SVGAGI. CDR3 in amino acids: CASSKYPQNQPQHF. CDR3 nucleotide sequence: TGTGCCAGCAGTAAGTACCCCCAAAATCAGCCCCAGCATTTT.

This chain uses TRBV2 with TRBJ2-5, with D unresolved. Germline loops: CDR1 SNHLY, CDR2 FYNNEI. The V gene lost 4 bases and the J gene lost 5 bases, with 14 bases spanning the gap. CDR3 size: 14 residues. This chain's CDR3 is CASSAIRSQETQYF. The CDR3 region has the DNA TGTGCCAGCAGTGCGATCAGGTCTCAGGAGACCCAGTACTTC.

The chain joins TRBV7-9 to TRBJ2-2, with a possible D match to TRBD1 (6 bases). Deletions cut 4 bases from V and 3 bases from J, with 9 bases between. The CDR3 spans 14 residues. The germline CDR1 and CDR2 sequences are SEHNR and FQNEAQ (reference sequence). CDR3 region: CASSSYRDTGELFF. The DNA of the CDR3 is TGTGCCAGCAGCTCATACAGGGACACCGGGGAGCTGTTTTTT.

This chain uses TRBV4-1 with TRBJ2-1; the match to TRBD2 covers 11 bases. Germline lookup yields CDR1 MGHRA and CDR2 YSYEKL. The CDR3 covers 14 residues. CDR3 sequence: CAAQRLAGYNEQFF. The CDR3 nucleotides read TGCGCGGCACAAAGACTAGCGGGATACAATGAGCAGTTCTTC.

This chain links TRBV6-2 or TRBV6-3 with TRBJ1-3; no definite D call. V lost 5 bases and J lost 0, with 8 bases in between. The CDR3 sequence is 14 residues long. CDR1 MNHEY and CDR2 SVGEGT come from the germline V gene. CDR3 DNA: TGTGCCAGCAGTCGGTATTACTCTGGAAACACCATATATTTT. It encodes CASSRYYSGNTIYF.

The V call is TRBV6-6, the J call TRBJ2-7, with D maybe TRBD2 (6 bases). V lost 3 bases to trimming and J lost 4 bases, with 7 bases between them. The CDR3 is 12 residues long. Per the germline V gene, CDR1 is MNHNY and CDR2 is SVGAGI (reference sequence). The CDR3 protein is CASSYAGYEQYF. DNA for the CDR3: TGTGCCAGCAGTTATGCGGGATACGAGCAGTACTTC.

The V gene is TRBV21-1, the J gene TRBJ1-1. TRBV21-1 is an annotated pseudogene. The CDR3 contains 15 residues. The CDR3 nucleotides are TGTGCCAGCAGCAATGACACAGTCGCGGGAACTGAAGCTTTCTTT. Its protein product is CASSNDTVAGTEAFF.

V and J are TRBV6-2 or TRBV6-3 and TRBJ2-7; D is unclear. Germline assignment: CDR1 MNHEY and CDR2 SVGEGT. Trimming removed 6 bases at V and 2 bases at J, with 11 bases between. The CDR3 length is 13 residues. CDR3 sequence: CASSKQLPYEQYF. The CDR3 DNA is TGTGCCAGCAGCAAACAGCTCCCCTACGAGCAGTACTTC.